This T cell receptor (beta chain) was captured in a study of cytomegalovirus exposure and HLA in healthy donors. About the research overall: Early on, a data release was issued that held tens of millions of unique TCRs from HLA-typed donors.

Germline CDR1 reads ENHRY; CDR2 reads SYGVKD. The CDR3 contains 15 residues. Trimming removed 0 bases from V and 2 bases from J, with 10 bases in between. Of note for this clone: The antigen remains unidentified.

Study-wide points: Most sequenced TCRs were rare (though some public TCRs occurred in many donors). Researchers counted around 150 TCR beta chains as cytomegalovirus-associated. A highly shared variant cluster was judged a likely technical artifact.

PCR used 60 Vbeta primers and 13 Jbeta primers. Produced via immunoSEQ multiplex PCR; TCRdb's table is partial and in-frame only. The sample includes fewer than 150,000 clones, about 78% of them seen just once. The source is a male donor in good health and CMV-seronegative. Input material: PBMCs. The chain has TRBV10-3 and TRBJ1-2; possibly TRBD1 for D (6 bases). CDR3 protein: CAISESRGTNYGYTF. The CDR3 nucleotides are TGTGCCATCAGTGAGTCGAGGGGGACGAACTATGGCTACACCTTC.